The following is a T cell receptor (beta chain) sequence with its context. This receptor's antigen is unknown. Base qualities are not provided; no much larger clone lies one nucleotide away. TCRbeta CDR3 regions were amplified from genomic DNA using the immunoSEQ Assay, a bias-controlled multiplex PCR. Concerning the study's data processing: Nucleated cell counts per sample were estimated from amplification of reference gene primers within the assay. Sequence reads were collapsed and filtered to measure the absolute abundance of every unique TCRbeta CDR3 rearrangement. Productive Simpson clonality was computed per sample as the square root of Simpson's diversity index over productive rearrangements. What TCRdb holds here is the immuneACCESS table cut down to in-frame rearrangements. Part of the clones is not present; checked against another copy, under half of the missing clones reflect an unresolved V gene, and the others are unexplained. D and trimming were read from the DNA, whereas the V and J calls and clone size are those reported in that table. Here the sample has hundreds of thousands of clones; 80% to 90% occur a single time. The top ten clonotypes cover over 2% of the sample.

Collaborating institutions collected whole blood in K2EDTA tubes following their own protocols. For TCRbeta analysis, collaborators shipped samples in one of three forms: frozen whole blood, isolated PBMCs, or DNA extracted from either of those sample types. The sample originates from a study of blood T cell repertoires in COVID-19 (dated by TCRdb to 2020 to 2022). In the study overall: Samples covering the acute and convalescent phases of COVID-19 were provided by collaborators in the United States, Italy and Spain. The material from the prospective study consisted of cDNA or gDNA derived from T cells, B-cell-depleted T cells, or PBMCs. Deeply sampled blood TCRbeta repertoires from subjects exposed to, actively infected with, or recovered from COVID-19 were included in the dataset. The repertoires were made available in a free public database intended to serve as a resource for research on the immune response to SARS-CoV-2. Samples came from the ongoing ImmuneRACE study (first 160 participants) plus 1,254 subjects from 6 global collaborators. The sample metadata nearly always contained a de-identified subject ID, COVID-19 status, age in years and sex. Where available, HLA class I and class II types were taken from metadata supplied by the sample provider and were not determined by assay-based typing. Summary of the overall study and its limitations: How much clinical and demographic metadata was included differed by source and by participant, and the metadata was provided uncurated.

Taken from the germline V gene, the CDR1 and CDR2 loops are MGHDK and SYGVNS. There are 17 amino acids in the CDR3, from cysteine to phenylalanine inclusive. The CDR3 DNA has 51 bases and is translated from base 1. Here V drops 5 bases and J drops 2 bases, and the junction holds 10 bases not matched to any gene. The source material was peripheral blood. The V gene is TRBV25-1 and the J gene is TRBJ2-3; TRBD1 aligns with 10 central bases. The receptor was derived from a woman aged 45 to 65 with acute or convalescent COVID-19. The DNA sequence is TGTGCCAGCAGTCCGAGGAGACAGGGGGCTTTCACAGATACGCAGTATTTT. Its coded protein is CASSPRRQGAFTDTQYF.